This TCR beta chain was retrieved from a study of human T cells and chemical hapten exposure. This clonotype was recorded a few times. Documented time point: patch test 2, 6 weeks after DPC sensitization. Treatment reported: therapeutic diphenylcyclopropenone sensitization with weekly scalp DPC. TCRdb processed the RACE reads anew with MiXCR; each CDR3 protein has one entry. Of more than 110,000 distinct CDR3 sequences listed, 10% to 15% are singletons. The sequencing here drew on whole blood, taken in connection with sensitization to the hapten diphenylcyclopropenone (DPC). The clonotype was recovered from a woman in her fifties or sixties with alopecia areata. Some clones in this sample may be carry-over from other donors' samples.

The CDR3 sequence is CASSEGLYTGELFF. CDR3 sequence (DNA): TGTGCCAGCAGTGAAGGGTTGTACACCGGGGAGCTGTTTTTT. The chain recombines TRBV6-4 with TRBJ2-2; no clear D. Trimming left V 3 bases short and J 3 bases short, with 8 bases between. CDR3 length: 14 amino acids. Germline V lookup: CDR1 MRHNA, CDR2 SNTAGT.